One sample yielded the 27 T cell receptor beta chains listed below, sequenced in a study of blood T cells in healthy people across ages. Together with a sample-barcoded 5' primer, a J-beta primer mix was included in a second PCR lasting about 6 to 11 cycles. One entry per CDR3 protein, called by TCRdb with MiXCR from the 5' RACE reads. The sample contains 600,000 to 1,000,000 distinct CDR3 sequences, about 25% of which appear only once. Another study also made use of these data, one on T cells of mothers and their children.

Sequencing was performed on blood. These receptors all stem from a boy younger than 18 in good health.

This rearrangement joins TRBV6-6 to TRBJ1-4; D not resolved. This CDR3 contains 13 residues. V gave up 9 bases and J gave up 5 bases, with 13 bases separating them. Germline CDR1 reads MNHNY; CDR2 reads SVGAGI (reference sequence). The CDR3 sequence: CASGRLLNEKLFF. DNA of the CDR3: TGTGCCAGTGGCAGGTTATTAAATGAAAAACTGTTTTTT.

This clonotype came up many times. The chain links TRBV5-1 to TRBJ2-1, with D uncertain. The closer fit of TRBJ2-7 to the DNA end suggests the J call may be wrong. CDR3 length equals 13 residues. CDR1 SGHRS and CDR2 YFSETQ come from the germline V gene. This CDR3 is CASSSDGSYEQYF. The DNA for the CDR3 is TGCGCCAGCAGCTCCGACGGTTCCTACGAGCAGTACTTC.

The chain uses TRBV29-1 and TRBJ2-1; the D gene could be TRBD1 or TRBD2 (5 bases each). This CDR3 is 13 amino acids long. Germline V gene lookup returns CDR1 SQVTM and CDR2 ANQGSEA. The germline V and J ends were trimmed by 4 bases and 1 base, with 8 bases remaining between them. CDR3 sequence (DNA): TGCAGCGTTGGTGAGGGGTCCTACAATGAGCAGTTCTTC. This sequence encodes CSVGEGSYNEQFF.

The chain links TRBV28 to TRBJ2-2, with D possibly TRBD2 on 5 matching bases. Trimming cost V 4 bases and J 6 bases, with 6 bases left between them. This CDR3 is 12 amino acids long. Germline CDR1 MDHEN, CDR2 SYDVKM. The CDR3 reads CASSSRAGELFF. As DNA, the CDR3 is TGTGCCAGCAGTTCGCGGGCCGGGGAGCTGTTTTTT.

This chain links TRBV6-2 or TRBV6-3 with TRBJ2-3, with TRBD2 matching 9 bases. The CDR3 spans 15 residues. V dropped 6 bases and J dropped 4; count of bases not matched to a gene: 8. Per the germline V gene, CDR1 is MNHEY and CDR2 is SVGEGT. Here the CDR3 reads CASSDSGSLADTQYF. The CDR3 bases are TGTGCCAGCAGCGATAGCGGGAGTCTCGCAGATACGCAGTATTTT.

The V gene is TRBV7-9, the J gene TRBJ1-1; no reliable D call. The length of the CDR3 is 15 residues. The V gene's germline CDR1 is SEHNR and CDR2 FQNEAQ (reference sequence). The germline V and J ends were trimmed by 3 bases and 7 bases, with 18 bases remaining between them. The CDR3 DNA reads as TGTGCCAGCAGCTTTTCGTCCGATGGACGGCTTGAAGCTTTCTTT. It specifies CASSFSSDGRLEAFF.

This clonotype was seen only a few times. This chain links TRBV12-3 or TRBV12-4 with TRBJ1-3, with a tentative D call TRBD1 (5 bases). The CDR3 runs to 16 residues. The ends were cut back, 3 bases at V and 2 bases at J, with 14 bases in the middle. The CDR3 loop reads CASSFFAGGAGNTIYF. The CDR3 bases are TGTGCCAGCAGTTTCTTTGCGGGGGGAGCTGGAAACACCATATATTTT.

CDR3: CASSSQLTGRNEKLFF. The CDR3 DNA sequence: TGTGCCAGCAGTTCACAACTGACCGGCAGGAATGAAAAACTGTTTTTT. V usage is TRBV27 and J usage is TRBJ1-4; D gene uncertain. The germline CDR1 and CDR2 sequences are MNHEY and SMNVEV (reference sequence). The CDR3 consists of 16 residues. The ends were cut back, 4 bases at V and 5 bases at J, with 17 bases in the middle.

The chain combines TRBV20-1 with TRBJ1-4; possible D gene TRBD1, 6 bases. The CDR3 is 16 residues long. Trimming left V 3 bases short and J 0 bases short, with 14 bases between. Looked up from germline, CDR1 is DFQATT and CDR2 is SNEGSKA (reference sequence). This CDR3 reads CSARDGGAATNEKLFF. CDR3 DNA: TGCAGTGCTAGGGATGGGGGGGCCGCAACTAATGAAAAACTGTTTTTT.

This clonotype was seen a handful of times. This sequence joins TRBV28 and TRBJ2-1, with D perhaps assigned TRBD1 or TRBD2 (5 bases each). Germline V gene lookup returns CDR1 MDHEN and CDR2 SYDVKM. The CDR3 is 16 residues long. V shed 6 bases and J shed 4 bases, with 19 bases lying between them. This CDR3 reads CASSLKNTGTYNEQFF. The CDR3 DNA reads as TGTGCCAGCAGCTTAAAAAACACCGGGACGTACAATGAGCAGTTCTTC. Complete variable domain (other parts from reference TRBV28 and TRBJ2-1): DVKVTQSSRYLVKRTGEKVFLECVQDMDHENMFWYRQDPGLGLRLIYFSYDVKMKEKGDIPEGYSVSREKKERFSLILESASTNQTSMYLCASSLKNTGTYNEQFFGPGTRLTVL.

J is TRBJ1-5 and V is TRBV20-1, with D maybe TRBD1 (6 bases). V was shortened by 6 bases and J by 0 bases, with 18 bases between the two germline ends. Per germline, CDR1 DFQATT and CDR2 SNEGSKA (reference sequence). The CDR3 is 16 amino acids. CDR3 DNA sequence: TGCAGTGCCACGAGCGGGGGCATATATAGCAATCAGCCCCAGCATTTT. Translated: CSATSGGIYSNQPQHF.

This clonotype turned up a few times. The J gene is TRBJ2-7, the V gene TRBV7-2, with 11 bases aligning to TRBD2. CDR1 is SGHTA, CDR2 FQGNSA, per germline. The length of the CDR3 is 15 residues. The V gene end was trimmed by 3 bases and the J gene end by 3 bases; junction bases not matched to a gene: 4. In DNA form, the CDR3 reads TGTGCCAGCAGCTTCGCTACTAGCGGGAGCTACGAGCAGTACTTC. Residues: CASSFATSGSYEQYF.

This clonotype was observed a handful of times. The chain joins TRBV4-2 to TRBJ2-7; 14 bases line up with TRBD2. This CDR3 is 15 amino acids long. CDR1 LGHNA and CDR2 YNFKEQ come from the germline V gene. The J segment lost 3 bases and the V segment lost 3 bases, leaving 1 base of the junction unmatched. The CDR3 nucleotides read TGTGCCAGCAGCCAGGGACTAGCGGGGGACTACGAGCAGTACTTC. It yields the protein CASSQGLAGDYEQYF.

This clonotype has just a few counts. The CDR3 is CAWSGSSGSSRFF. The CDR3 DNA follows: TGTGCCTGGAGTGGCTCTAGCGGGAGCTCGAGGTTCTTC. The chain carries TRBV30 and TRBJ2-1, with 10 bases lining up with TRBD2. J was trimmed by 15 bases and V by 1 base; bases with no gene match: 9. Germline V CDR1 and CDR2: GTSNPN, SVGIG (reference sequence). The CDR3 is 13 amino acids.

Only one count was recorded for this clonotype. The chain carries TRBV7-2 and TRBJ2-7; no definite D call. The assigned J gene may be wrong: the sequence end matches TRBJ2-1 better. This CDR3 contains 14 residues. The germline CDR1 and CDR2 sequences are SGHTA and FQGNSA. The DNA of the CDR3 is TGTGCCAGCAGATCCTGGGCTCCAGGTCGAGAGCAGTTCTTC. Residues: CASRSWAPGREQFF.

The V and J genes are TRBV11-2 and TRBJ2-4; D remains ambiguous. CDR3 size: 12 residues. Germline lookup yields CDR1 SGHAT and CDR2 FQNNGV. Trimming pared 1 base from V and 8 bases from J, leaving 6 bases between. In nucleotides, the CDR3 is TGTGCCAGCAGCTTAGGGGGATACATTCAGTACTTC. It translates to CASSLGGYIQYF.

This clonotype came up a few times. The chain recombines TRBV7-9 with TRBJ2-5; 9 positions match TRBD2. V was pared by 7 bases and J by 2 bases, with 14 bases of the junction left unmatched. The CDR3 runs 17 residues. Germline loops: CDR1 SEHNR, CDR2 FQNEAQ (reference sequence). CDR3 protein: CASTFPPAGGQQETQYF. The CDR3 DNA sequence: TGTGCCAGCACCTTCCCCCCAGCGGGGGGCCAACAAGAGACCCAGTACTTC.

This rearrangement joins TRBV30 to TRBJ1-2, with D possibly being TRBD1 (5 bases). Trimming removed 3 bases at V and 2 bases at J, with 28 bases between. This CDR3 contains 19 residues. Per germline, CDR1 GTSNPN and CDR2 SVGIG (reference sequence). The CDR3 loop reads CAWSPTDGLMGRANYGYTF. CDR3 sequence (DNA): TGTGCCTGGAGCCCAACCGACGGCCTGATGGGCAGGGCCAACTATGGCTACACCTTC.

Only a few counts were recorded for this clonotype. V gene TRBV7-3 combines with J gene TRBJ2-1, with TRBD2 matching over 14 bases. V was clipped by 5 bases and J by 5 bases; unmatched bases: 11. CDR3 length: 18 residues. CDR1 is SGHTA and CDR2 is FQGTGA in the germline V gene. The CDR3 DNA follows: TGTGCCAGCAGCCGTGGGACTAGCGGGGGTTTTGGTCACAATGAGCAGTTCTTC. Translation gives CASSRGTSGGFGHNEQFF.

This chain joins TRBV24-1 and TRBJ2-5; possible D gene TRBD2, 5 bases. Germline V CDR1 and CDR2: KGHDR, SFDVKD. The V end was cut by 4 bases, the J end by 1 base, with 12 bases between. The CDR3 has 15 amino acids. The CDR3 coding sequence is TGTGCCACCAGTGACCTTCTTGAGGGCCAAGAGACCCAGTACTTC. Its protein is CATSDLLEGQETQYF.

To note about this clonotype: An end of the junction does not agree with germline; a read error may underlie this. The chain combines TRBV9 with TRBJ2-1; no clear D. Germline V lookup: CDR1 SGDLS, CDR2 YYNGEE. This CDR3 has 11 residues. In nucleotides, the CDR3 is TGTGTCAGCAGCTCACCGGATGAGCAGTTCTTC. As protein: CVSSSPDEQFF.

With respect to this clonotype: One end of the junction varies from germline; a read error may be responsible. The gene calls are TRBV7-2 and TRBJ1-3; TRBD1 is a possible D gene (5 bases). CDR1 SGHTA and CDR2 FQGNSA come from the germline V gene. The CDR3 loop spans 14 amino acids. This CDR3 is CASSFYVSGTPLEF. CDR3 nucleotide sequence: TGTGCCAGCAGCTTCTACGTTTCCGGGACCCCTCTGGAGTTT. Based on the CDR3 plus reference TRBV7-2 and TRBJ1-3, the full variable domain is GAGVSQSPSNKVTEKGKDVELRCDPISGHTALYWYRQSLGQGLEFLIYFQGNSAPDKSGLPSDRFSAERTGGSVSTLTIQRTQQEDSAVYLCASSFYVSGTPLEFGEGSWLTVV.

This rearrangement joins TRBV7-9 to TRBJ2-5, with TRBD2 matching over 9 bases. V was pared by 3 bases and J by 3 bases, with 8 bases of the junction left unmatched. CDR3 size: 16 residues. The germline V gene encodes CDR1 SEHNR and CDR2 FQNEAQ (reference sequence). CDR3 nucleotides: TGTGCCAGCAGCTTCCCGGGACTAGCCGCAGAAGAGACCCAGTACTTC. Translation gives CASSFPGLAAEETQYF.

In its sample, this clonotype was seen a few times. This chain links TRBV27 with TRBJ2-5; no firm D call. The J call may be faulty, since TRBJ2-7 better matches the DNA end. CDR3 length: 16 residues. Germline loops: CDR1 MNHEY, CDR2 SMNVEV (reference sequence). The CDR3 loop reads CASSSQSQRATYEQYF. The CDR3 nucleotides are TGTGCCAGCAGTTCCCAGTCCCAGAGAGCGACCTACGAGCAGTACTTC.

V usage is TRBV5-1 and J usage is TRBJ1-1; D not certain. The CDR3 has 15 residues. Germline assignment: CDR1 SGHRS and CDR2 YFSETQ. Trimming pared 3 bases from V and 1 base from J, leaving 13 bases between. This CDR3 is CASSYALTANTEAFF. The CDR3 DNA follows: TGCGCCAGCAGCTATGCACTTACAGCGAACACTGAAGCTTTCTTT.

The V gene is TRBV29-1, the J gene TRBJ1-1; no reliable D call. CDR1 and CDR2 from the germline V gene are SQVTM and ANQGSEA. V was clipped by 7 bases and J by 0 bases, with 12 bases between them. The CDR3 spans 13 residues. CDR3 bases: TGCAGCGCCGGCCCGGGTTTGAACACTGAAGCTTTCTTT. Translation: CSAGPGLNTEAFF.

The chain joins TRBV24-1 to TRBJ2-3, with D hard to call. This CDR3 is built from 13 residues. Trimming stripped 3 bases from V and 5 bases from J, with 8 bases between. Germline V gene data show CDR1 as KGHDR and CDR2 as SFDVKD. CDR3 amino acids: CATSDRSGDTQYF. Here the CDR3 DNA reads TGTGCCACCAGTGATCGTTCGGGAGATACGCAGTATTTT.